This TCR beta chain derives from a study of blood T cell repertoires in COVID-19. In the study overall: PBMCs, B-cell-depleted T cells, or T cells were the source of the cDNA or gDNA that made up the material.

Germline V gene lookup returns CDR1 DFQATT and CDR2 SNEGSKA (reference sequence). V lost 3 bases and J 0 bases, leaving 11 bases between the germline ends. The CDR3 sequence is 15 residues long. Original processing methods: Amplification from reference gene primers served as the basis for estimated nucleated cell counts. Method: immunoSEQ multiplex PCR; TCRdb's copy keeps in-frame clones and lacks some. V, J and clone size are taken as reported in that table, and D and trimming were inferred from the DNA itself. Counted here are some 120,000 clones, approximately 84% occurring once; the ten biggest clones make up about 16%.

What was sequenced was peripheral blood. The sequence came from a woman between 45 and 60 years old who had recovered from COVID-19. The chain has TRBV20-1 and TRBJ2-2; D might be TRBD2 (6 bases). CDR3 in amino acids: CSASGSGANTGELFF. The CDR3 DNA is TGCAGTGCTAGTGGGTCGGGGGCGAACACCGGGGAGCTGTTTTTT.